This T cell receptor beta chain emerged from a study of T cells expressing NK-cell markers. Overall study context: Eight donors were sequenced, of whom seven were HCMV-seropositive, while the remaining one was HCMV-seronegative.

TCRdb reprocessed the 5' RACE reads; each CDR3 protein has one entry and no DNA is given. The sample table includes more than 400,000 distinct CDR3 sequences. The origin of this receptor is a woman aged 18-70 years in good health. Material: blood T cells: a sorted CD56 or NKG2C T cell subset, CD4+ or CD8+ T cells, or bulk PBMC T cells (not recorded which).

The CDR3 protein is CASSFWGVQGTQYF. The rearrangement uses TRBV12-3 or TRBV12-4 and TRBJ2-5. There are 14 residues in the CDR3.